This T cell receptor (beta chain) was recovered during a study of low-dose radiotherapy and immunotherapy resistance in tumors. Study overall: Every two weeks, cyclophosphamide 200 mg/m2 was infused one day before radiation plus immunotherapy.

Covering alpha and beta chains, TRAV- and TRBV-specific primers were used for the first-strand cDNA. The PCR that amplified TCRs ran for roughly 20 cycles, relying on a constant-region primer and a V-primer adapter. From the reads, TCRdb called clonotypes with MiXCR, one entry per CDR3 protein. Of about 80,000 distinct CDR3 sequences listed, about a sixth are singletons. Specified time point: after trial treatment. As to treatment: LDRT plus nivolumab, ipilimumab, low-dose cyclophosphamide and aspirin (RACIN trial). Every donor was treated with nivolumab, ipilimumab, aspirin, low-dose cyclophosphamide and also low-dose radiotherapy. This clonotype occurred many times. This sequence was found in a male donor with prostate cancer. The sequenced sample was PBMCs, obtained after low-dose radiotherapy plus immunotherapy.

This CDR3 reads CASGPGESSNQPQHF. DNA of the CDR3: TGTGCCAGCGGTCCAGGGGAGTCTAGCAATCAGCCCCAGCATTTT. This chain connects TRBV2 to TRBJ1-5; the D gene is possibly TRBD1 (6 bases). CDR1 is SNHLY and CDR2 is FYNNEI in the germline V gene. Between the trimmed V and J ends, which lost 8 bases and 0 bases, there was a span of 14 bases. The CDR3 is 15 residues long.